This T cell receptor (beta chain) comes out of a study of response to subunit inactivated influenza vaccine. The CDR3 is 15 amino acids. CDR1 is MGHDK, CDR2 SYGVNS, per germline. V was pared by 5 bases and J by 2 bases, with 10 bases between. General study findings and limits: Authors suggested few new T cells are recruited by each seasonal influenza vaccination.

A single record per CDR3 protein comes from TCRdb applying MiXCR to the RT-PCR reads. The table lists about 190,000 distinct CDR3 sequences, around an eighth of them singletons, with about 26% in the top ten. In its sample, this clonotype was seen a few times. Its specificity is unknown. The sequence came from a man aged 45 to 65 who received an inactivated influenza vaccine. J is TRBJ2-6 and V is TRBV25-1; D not certain. The sequencing here drew on CD8+ T cells sorted from PBMCs, taken 5 to 6 days after vaccination. This chain's CDR3 is CASSIWRTGANVLTF. CDR3 nucleotide sequence: TGTGCCAGCAGTATTTGGAGAACTGGGGCCAACGTCCTGACTTTC.